This T cell receptor (beta chain) was found in a study of T cells in Graves' hyperthyroidism and ophthalmopathy. Whole-study context: The blood sample was taken at first diagnosis, before treatment began.

Patients showing uncontrolled infection, other autoimmune disease, pregnancy or lactation were ineligible. There were TCR beta CDR3 regions amplified from RNA transcripts. An initial round of RT-PCR targeting the TCR CDR3 relied on the HTBI primer set. In TCRdb, the multiplex PCR reads were re-called with MiXCR into one record per CDR3 protein. The sample has about 270,000 distinct CDR3 sequences, about 16% seen once. CDR3 length equals 14 residues. Germline V CDR1 and CDR2: DFQATT, SNEGSKA (reference sequence). Germline trimming cut 5 bases from V and 1 base from J; bases unmatched to any gene: 7. Many counts were recorded for this clonotype. Its antigen is undetermined. Whole-study findings and limits: For ophthalmopathy, model prediction preceded onset by a median 6.5 months. Stable hyperthyroidism was told apart from ophthalmopathy by a model built on 13 V-J features.

The specimen sequenced was blood. The TCR originated in a woman in her fifties or sixties with Graves' hyperthyroidism that later progressed to Graves' ophthalmopathy. The chain joins TRBV20-1 to TRBJ1-1, with 7 bases lining up with TRBD1. The CDR3 loop is CSAPPGGGNTEAFF. CDR3 nucleotide sequence: TGCAGTGCTCCCCCAGGGGGGGGGAACACTGAAGCTTTCTTT.